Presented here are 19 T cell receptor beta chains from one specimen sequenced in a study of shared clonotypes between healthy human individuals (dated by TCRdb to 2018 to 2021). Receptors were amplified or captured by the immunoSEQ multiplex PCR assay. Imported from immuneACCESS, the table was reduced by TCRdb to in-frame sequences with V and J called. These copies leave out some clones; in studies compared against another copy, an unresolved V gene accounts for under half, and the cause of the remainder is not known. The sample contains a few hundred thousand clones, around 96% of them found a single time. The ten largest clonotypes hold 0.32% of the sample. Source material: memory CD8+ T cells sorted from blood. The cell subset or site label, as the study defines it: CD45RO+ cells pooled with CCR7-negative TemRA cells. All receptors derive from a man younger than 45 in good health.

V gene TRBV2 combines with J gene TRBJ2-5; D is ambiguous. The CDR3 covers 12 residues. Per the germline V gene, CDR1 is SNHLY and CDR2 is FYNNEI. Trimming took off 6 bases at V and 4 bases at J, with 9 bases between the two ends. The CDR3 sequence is CASSETVETQYF. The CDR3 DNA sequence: TGTGCCAGCAGCGAGACGGTAGAGACCCAGTACTTC. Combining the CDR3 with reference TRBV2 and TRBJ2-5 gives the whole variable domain EPEVTQTPSHQVTQMGQEVILRCVPISNHLYFYWYRQILGQKVEFLVSFYNNEISEKSEIFDDQFSVERPDGSNFTLKIRSTKLEDSAMYFCASSETVETQYFGPGTRLLVL.

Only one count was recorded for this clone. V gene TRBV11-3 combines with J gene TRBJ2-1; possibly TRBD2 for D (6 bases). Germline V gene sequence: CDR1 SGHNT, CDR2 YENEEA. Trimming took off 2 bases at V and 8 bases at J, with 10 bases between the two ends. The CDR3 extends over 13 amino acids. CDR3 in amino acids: CASSLSREDEQFF. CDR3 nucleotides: TGTGCCAGCAGCTTATCCAGGGAGGATGAGCAGTTCTTC.

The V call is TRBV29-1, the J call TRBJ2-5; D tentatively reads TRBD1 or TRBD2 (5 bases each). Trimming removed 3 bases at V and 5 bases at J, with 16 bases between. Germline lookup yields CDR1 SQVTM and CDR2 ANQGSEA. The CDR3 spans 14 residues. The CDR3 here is CSVDSGLGVETQYF. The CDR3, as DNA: TGCAGCGTTGACTCGGGGTTGGGGGTGGAGACCCAGTACTTC.

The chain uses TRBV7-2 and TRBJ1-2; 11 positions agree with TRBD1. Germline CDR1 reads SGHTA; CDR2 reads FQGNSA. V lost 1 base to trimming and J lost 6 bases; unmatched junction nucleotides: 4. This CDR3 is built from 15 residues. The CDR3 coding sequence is TGTGCCAGCAGCTTAGAACCGGGACAGGGGGATGGCTACACCTTC. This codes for CASSLEPGQGDGYTF.

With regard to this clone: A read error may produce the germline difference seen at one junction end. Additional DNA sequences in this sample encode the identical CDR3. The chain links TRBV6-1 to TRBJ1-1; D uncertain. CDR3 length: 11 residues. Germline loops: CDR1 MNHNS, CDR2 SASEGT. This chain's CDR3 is CASSEGVGAFF. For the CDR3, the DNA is TGCGCCAGCAGTGAGGGAGTCGGAGCTTTCTTT.

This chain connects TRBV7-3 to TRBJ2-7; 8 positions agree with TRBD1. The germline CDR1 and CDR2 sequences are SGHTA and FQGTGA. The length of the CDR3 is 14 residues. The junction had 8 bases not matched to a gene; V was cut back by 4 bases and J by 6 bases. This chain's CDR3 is CASSSIGQGAEQYF. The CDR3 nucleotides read TGTGCCAGCAGCTCAATCGGGCAGGGGGCCGAGCAGTACTTC.

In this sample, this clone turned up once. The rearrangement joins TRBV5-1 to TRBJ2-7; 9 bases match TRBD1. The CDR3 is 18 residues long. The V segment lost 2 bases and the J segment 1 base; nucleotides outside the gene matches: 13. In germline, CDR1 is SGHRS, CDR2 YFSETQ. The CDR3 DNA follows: TGCGCCAGCAGCTTAGGTCCGAAGGGACAGGGAGGGTCCTACGAGCAGTACTTC. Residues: CASSLGPKGQGGSYEQYF.

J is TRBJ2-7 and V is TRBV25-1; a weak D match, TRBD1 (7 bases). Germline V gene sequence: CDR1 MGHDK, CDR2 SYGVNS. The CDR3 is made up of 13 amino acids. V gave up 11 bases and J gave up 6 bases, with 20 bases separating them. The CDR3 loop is CAPRGVGSREQYF. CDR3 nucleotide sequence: TGTGCCCCCAGGGGGGTCGGCTCTCGCGAGCAGTACTTC.

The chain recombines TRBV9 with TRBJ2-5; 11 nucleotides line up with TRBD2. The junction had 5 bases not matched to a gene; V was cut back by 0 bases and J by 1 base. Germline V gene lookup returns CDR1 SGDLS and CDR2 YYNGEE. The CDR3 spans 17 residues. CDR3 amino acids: CASSVATGTSGQETQYF. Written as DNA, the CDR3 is TGTGCCAGCAGCGTAGCTACCGGGACTAGCGGCCAAGAGACCCAGTACTTC. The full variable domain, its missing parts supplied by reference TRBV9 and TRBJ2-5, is DSGVTQTPKHLITATGQRVTLRCSPRSGDLSVYWYQQSLDQGLQFLIQYYNGEERAKGNILERFSAQQFPDLHSELNLSSLELGDSALYFCASSVATGTSGQETQYFGPGTRLLVL.

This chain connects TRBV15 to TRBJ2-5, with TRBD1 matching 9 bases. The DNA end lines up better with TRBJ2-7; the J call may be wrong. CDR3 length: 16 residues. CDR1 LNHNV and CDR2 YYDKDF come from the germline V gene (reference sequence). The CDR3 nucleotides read TGTGCCACCAGCAATATATGGACAGGGGACTCCTACGAGCAGTACTTC. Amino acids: CATSNIWTGDSYEQYF.

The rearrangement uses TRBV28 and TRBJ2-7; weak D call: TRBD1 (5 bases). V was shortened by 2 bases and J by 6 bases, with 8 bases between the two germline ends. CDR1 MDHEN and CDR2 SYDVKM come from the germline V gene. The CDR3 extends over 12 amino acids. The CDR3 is CASSLPGIEQYF. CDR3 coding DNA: TGTGCCAGCAGTTTACCAGGGATCGAGCAGTACTTC.

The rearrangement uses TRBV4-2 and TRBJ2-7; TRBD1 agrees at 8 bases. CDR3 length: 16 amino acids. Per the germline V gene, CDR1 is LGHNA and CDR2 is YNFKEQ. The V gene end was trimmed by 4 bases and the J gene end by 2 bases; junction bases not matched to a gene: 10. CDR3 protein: CASSRDAGQEAYEQYF. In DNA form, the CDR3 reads TGTGCCAGCAGCCGCGATGCGGGACAGGAGGCCTACGAGCAGTACTTC.

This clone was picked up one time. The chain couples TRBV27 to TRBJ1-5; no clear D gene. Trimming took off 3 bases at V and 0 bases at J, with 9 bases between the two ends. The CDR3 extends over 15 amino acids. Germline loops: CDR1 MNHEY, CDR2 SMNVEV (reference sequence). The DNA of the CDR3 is TGTGCCAGCAGTTTGAACGTCGGTAGCAATCAGCCCCAGCATTTT. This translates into CASSLNVGSNQPQHF.

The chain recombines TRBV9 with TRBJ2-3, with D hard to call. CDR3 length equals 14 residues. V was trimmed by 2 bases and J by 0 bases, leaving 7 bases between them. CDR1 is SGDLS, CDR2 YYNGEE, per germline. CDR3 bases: TGTGCCAGCAGCGTTACCCCTAGCACAGATACGCAGTATTTT. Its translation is CASSVTPSTDTQYF.

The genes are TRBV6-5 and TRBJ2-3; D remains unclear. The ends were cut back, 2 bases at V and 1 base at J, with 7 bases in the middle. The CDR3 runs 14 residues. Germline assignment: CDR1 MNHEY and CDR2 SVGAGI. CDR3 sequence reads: CASSYGFRTDTQYF. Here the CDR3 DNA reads TGTGCCAGCAGTTACGGCTTTCGCACAGATACGCAGTATTTT.

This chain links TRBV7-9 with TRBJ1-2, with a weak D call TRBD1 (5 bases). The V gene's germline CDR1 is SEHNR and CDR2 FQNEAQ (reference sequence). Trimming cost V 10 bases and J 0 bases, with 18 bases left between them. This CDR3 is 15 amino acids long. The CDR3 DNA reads TGTGCCATCCAGGGACTGCAATTAGCTAACTATGGCTACACCTTC. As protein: CAIQGLQLANYGYTF.

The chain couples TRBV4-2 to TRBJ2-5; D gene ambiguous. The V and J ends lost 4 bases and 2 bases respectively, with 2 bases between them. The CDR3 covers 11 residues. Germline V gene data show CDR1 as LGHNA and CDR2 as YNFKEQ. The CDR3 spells CASSLQETQYF. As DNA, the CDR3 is TGTGCCAGCAGCCTACAAGAGACCCAGTACTTC.

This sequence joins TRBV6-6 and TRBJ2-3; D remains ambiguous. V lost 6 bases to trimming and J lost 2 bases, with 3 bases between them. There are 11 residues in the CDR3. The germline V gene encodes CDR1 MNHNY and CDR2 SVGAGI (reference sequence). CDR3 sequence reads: CASRNTDTQYF. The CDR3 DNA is TGTGCCAGCAGGAACACAGATACGCAGTATTTT.

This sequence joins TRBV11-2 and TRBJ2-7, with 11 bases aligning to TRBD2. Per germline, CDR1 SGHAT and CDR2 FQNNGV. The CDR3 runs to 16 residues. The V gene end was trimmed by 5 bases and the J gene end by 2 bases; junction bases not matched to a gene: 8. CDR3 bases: TGTGCCAGCAGCCCCCTAGCGGGAGGACCAACCTACGAGCAGTACTTC. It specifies CASSPLAGGPTYEQYF.